This TCR beta chain was sequenced in a study of T cell responses to AZD1222 COVID-19 vaccine. Measured with immunoSEQ multiplex PCR; TCRdb has only the in-frame clones, and not every one. The repertoire holds about 180,000 clones, with 85% to 95% as singletons. Study-level points and caveats: Reports say nearly half of spike-specific TCRs go after unmutated variant regions.

On this clone: The target antigen is unknown.

The source of this sequence is an adult in good health. The sample in question was peripheral blood, obtained on day 0 of AZD1222 vaccination.

CDR3 amino acids: CASSESGGDRVYEQYF. The DNA for the CDR3 is TGCGCCAGCAGTGAGTCGGGGGGGGACAGGGTCTACGAGCAGTACTTC. J is TRBJ2-7 and V is TRBV10-1; 9 nucleotides agree with TRBD1. The germline CDR1 and CDR2 sequences are WNHNN and SYGVQD (reference sequence). The J segment lost 3 bases and the V segment lost 0 bases, leaving 6 bases of the junction unmatched. CDR3 length: 16 residues.